These 4 T cell receptor beta chains originate from one sample sequenced in a study of blood T cell repertoires in COVID-19. Sequencing used immunoSEQ multiplex PCR; TCRdb keeps in-frame clones, though not all of them. Counted here are about 200,000 clones, roughly 80% occurring once; the ten biggest clones make up roughly 10%. The sequencing sample was made of peripheral blood. Receptors were obtained from a woman at least 80 years old with acute or convalescent COVID-19.

The chain recombines TRBV18 with TRBJ1-3; a weak D match, TRBD1 (6 bases). The CDR3 spans 14 residues. Trimming removed 4 bases from V and 2 bases from J, with 9 bases in between. Germline V gene sequence: CDR1 KGHSH, CDR2 LQKENI. Here the CDR3 reads CASSLQGTGNTIYF. CDR3 nucleotides: TGTGCCAGCTCACTACAGGGCACTGGAAACACCATATATTTT.

The CDR3 is CASRRQGASEQFF. The CDR3, as DNA: TGTGCCAGTAGGCGACAGGGGGCGAGTGAGCAGTTCTTC. This rearrangement joins TRBV19 to TRBJ2-1, with 10 bases lining up with TRBD1. In germline, CDR1 is LNHDA, CDR2 SQIVND (reference sequence). The CDR3 is made up of 13 amino acids. V dropped 6 bases and J dropped 9; count of bases not matched to a gene: 5.

The chain carries TRBV18 and TRBJ2-7; 11 bases map to TRBD1. The junction had 4 bases not matched to a gene; V was cut back by 0 bases and J by 6 bases. The CDR3 is made up of 15 amino acids. Germline V lookup: CDR1 KGHSH, CDR2 LQKENI. In nucleotides, the CDR3 is TGTGCCAGCTCACCACCCGGGACAGGGGGGTCCGAGCAGTACTTC. Encoded protein: CASSPPGTGGSEQYF.

This clone was observed once. The V and J genes are TRBV12-3 or TRBV12-4 and TRBJ1-1, with D unclear. V was clipped by 3 bases and J by 1 base, with 6 bases between them. CDR3 length equals 13 residues. In nucleotides, the CDR3 is TGTGCCAGCAGTTTGGCGGCGAACACTGAAGCTTTCTTT. Protein product: CASSLAANTEAFF.